The rows below give T cell receptor beta chains drawn from one sample of a study of CD8 T cells in ankylosing spondylitis. Each CDR3 protein gets one entry after TCRdb re-called the 5' RACE reads with MiXCR. The data hold about 340,000 distinct CDR3 sequences, with 6.5% to 10% observed a single time. The sequenced sample consisted of blood, either unsorted or a sorted T cell fraction (not recorded which). The source is a male donor with ankylosing spondylitis. CDR3s include the opening cysteine and the closing phenylalanine or tryptophan. The order of the fields is D gene, clone size, J gene, V gene, CDR3 protein, CDR3 DNA. A D gene is named only where the DNA matches it firmly. Clone sizes are given selectively: once, few, many, or a class where the clone is expanded.

>TRBD2|-|TRBJ2-3|TRBV2
CASTRLAGGTDTQYF
TGTGCCAGCACCCGACTAGCGGGAGGAACAGATACGCAGTATTTT
>TRBD2|many|TRBJ2-3|TRBV20-1
CSARGGTSDTDTQYF
TGCAGTGCTAGAGGAGGGACTAGCGACACAGATACGCAGTATTTT
>-|many|TRBJ2-1|TRBV5-1
CASSLVGVHEQFF
TGCGCCAGCAGCTTGGTAGGGGTCCATGAGCAGTTCTTC
>TRBD2|many|TRBJ2-3|TRBV7-8
CASSLAAGVVTDTQYF
TGTGCCAGCAGCTTAGCGGCGGGAGTAGTTACAGATACGCAGTATTTT
>-|many|TRBJ2-5|TRBV10-3
CAILAQETQYF
TGTGCCATCCTAGCCCAAGAGACCCAGTACTTC
>-|few|TRBJ2-2|TRBV28
CASRPGASAGELFF
TGTGCCAGCCGCCCAGGGGCGAGCGCCGGGGAGCTGTTTTTT
>TRBD2|many|TRBJ2-7|TRBV7-8
CASSPFWRTSGSEQYF
TGTGCCAGCAGCCCTTTTTGGCGGACTAGCGGGAGCGAGCAGTACTTC
>-|-|TRBJ2-2|TRBV5-1
CASSSVTANTGELFF
TGCGCCAGCAGCTCAGTGACAGCGAACACCGGGGAGCTGTTTTTT
>-|many|TRBJ2-3|TRBV7-2
CASSFTDTQYF
TGTGCCAGCAGCTTCACAGATACGCAGTATTTT
>TRBD2|many|TRBJ2-5|TRBV6-5
CASSYSLAGAQETQYF
TGTGCCAGCAGTTACTCGTTAGCGGGAGCTCAAGAGACCCAGTACTTC
>TRBD2|many|TRBJ2-7|TRBV20-1
CSASPASGTRHEQYF
TGCAGTGCTAGCCCTGCTAGCGGGACGCGGCACGAGCAGTACTTC
>-|-|TRBJ2-1|TRBV11-1
CASSSRKIRLMKDYEQFF
TGTGCCAGCAGCTCGCGAAAGATCAGGCTAATGAAAGACTATGAGCAGTTCTTC
>-|-|TRBJ2-1|TRBV19
CASSIDREDGNEQFF
TGTGCCAGTAGTATAGACAGGGAGGATGGGAATGAGCAGTTCTTC
>TRBD2|-|TRBJ2-1|TRBV14
CASRRGGIYNEQFF
TGTGCCAGTAGACGCGGGGGGATTTACAATGAGCAGTTCTTC
>-|many|TRBJ1-2|TRBV24-1
CATSDPPGAGGYTF
TGTGCCACCAGTGATCCGCCGGGGGCGGGAGGCTACACCTTC
>-|many|TRBJ2-1|TRBV5-1
CASSSGTEQFF
TGCGCCAGCAGCTCAGGGACAGAGCAGTTCTTC
>-|many|TRBJ2-1|TRBV12-3/TRBV12-4
CASRAGTQSYNEQFF
TGTGCCAGCAGGGCCGGGACACAATCCTACAATGAGCAGTTCTTC
>TRBD1|few|TRBJ1-2|TRBV4-1
CASSPGQANYGYTF
TGCGCCAGCAGCCCCGGACAGGCTAACTATGGCTACACCTTC
>-|-|TRBJ2-1|TRBV5-1
CASSKRRKEVDEQFF
TGCGCCAGCAGCAAAAGGAGGAAGGAGGTGGATGAGCAGTTCTTC
>-|-|TRBJ2-2|TRBV4-1
CASSKNALGVGELFF
TGCGCCAGCAGCAAAAATGCTCTAGGGGTCGGGGAGCTGTTTTTT
>TRBD2|-|TRBJ2-1|TRBV29-1
CSVGGLAGLNEQFF
TGCAGCGTTGGTGGACTAGCGGGACTCAATGAGCAGTTCTTC
>TRBD1|many|TRBJ1-1|TRBV29-1
CSVEGFWTGDTEAFF
TGCAGCGTTGAAGGCTTCTGGACAGGGGACACTGAAGCTTTCTTT
>TRBD1|few|TRBJ2-5|TRBV7-9
CASSSPTGVTQYF
TGTGCCAGCAGCTCACCGACAGGGGTGACCCAGTACTTC
>TRBD1|few|TRBJ2-3|TRBV12-3/TRBV12-4
CASSSRDRGSTDTQYF
TGTGCCAGCAGCAGCCGGGACAGGGGGAGCACAGATACGCAGTATTTT
>TRBD2|many|TRBJ2-7|TRBV4-3
CASSQSLAGGTTLYEQYF
TGCGCCAGCAGCCAGTCCCTAGCGGGAGGGACTACCCTCTACGAGCAGTACTTC
>-|few|TRBJ2-3|TRBV7-2
CANSLGGIADTQYF
TGTGCCAACAGTCTTGGGGGGATCGCAGATACGCAGTATTTT
>-|many|TRBJ2-7|TRBV4-1
CASSQVNRVHEQYF
TGCGCCAGCAGCCAAGTGAACAGGGTCCACGAGCAGTACTTC
>TRBD1|few|TRBJ2-5|TRBV5-1
CASSPGGYAETQYF
TGCGCCAGCAGTCCAGGGGGCTATGCGGAGACCCAGTACTTC
>TRBD2|few|TRBJ2-1|TRBV5-1
CASSPKLSLAGGLNEQFF
TGCGCCAGCAGCCCGAAACTCTCACTAGCGGGAGGGCTCAATGAGCAGTTCTTC
>-|-|TRBJ1-2|TRBV29-1
CSVDYGYTF
TGCAGCGTAGACTATGGCTACACCTTC
>-|few|TRBJ2-2|TRBV10-3
CAIRNRALNTGELFF
TGTGCCATCAGGAACCGGGCCCTAAACACCGGGGAGCTGTTTTTT
>TRBD1|-|TRBJ1-2|TRBV28
CASSGDREFGYTF
TGTGCCAGCAGTGGGGACAGGGAGTTCGGCTACACCTTC
>TRBD2|-|TRBJ2-1|TRBV7-9
CASSLLSGSSYNEQFF
TGTGCCAGCAGCTTACTTAGCGGGAGCTCCTACAATGAGCAGTTCTTC
>-|few|TRBJ2-5|TRBV11-1
CASSLRGTLQETQYF
TGTGCCAGCAGCCTCCGAGGGACATTACAAGAGACCCAGTACTTC
>-|many|TRBJ2-7|TRBV14
CASSQMYEQYF
TGTGCCAGCAGCCAAATGTACGAGCAGTACTTC
>-|few|TRBJ2-4|TRBV4-1
CASSPFGGLGNIQYF
TGCGCCAGCAGCCCGTTCGGGGGTCTGGGAAACATTCAGTACTTC
>TRBD1|few|TRBJ1-6|TRBV5-1
CASSQTGGAGNSPLHF
TGCGCCAGCAGCCAGACAGGGGGCGCGGGAAATTCACCCCTCCACTTT
>-|-|TRBJ2-6|TRBV6-2/TRBV6-3
CASSTPRRAGANVLTF
TGTGCCAGCAGCACCCCAAGGAGGGCCGGGGCCAACGTCCTGACTTTC
>-|-|TRBJ1-5|TRBV6-2/TRBV6-3
CASTQNPDQPQHF
TGTGCCAGCACCCAGAACCCTGATCAGCCCCAGCATTTT
>-|-|TRBJ2-7|TRBV4-2
CASSQERGTKGAYEQYF
TGTGCCAGCAGCCAAGAGAGGGGTACGAAGGGGGCCTACGAGCAGTACTTC
>TRBD1|few|TRBJ2-2|TRBV18
CASSPFQGATVTGELFF
TGTGCCAGCTCACCCTTTCAGGGGGCCACAGTCACCGGGGAGCTGTTTTTT
>TRBD1|-|TRBJ2-7|TRBV2
CASGKDRGAYEQYF
TGTGCCAGCGGAAAGGACAGGGGAGCCTACGAGCAGTACTTC
>TRBD1|few|TRBJ2-7|TRBV12-3/TRBV12-4
CASGRGTGVEYEQYF
TGTGCCAGCGGACGCGGGACAGGGGTCGAGTACGAGCAGTACTTC
>TRBD1|-|TRBJ2-4|TRBV10-3
CAISESGTGGKNIQYF
TGTGCCATCAGTGAGTCCGGGACAGGGGGCAAAAACATTCAGTACTTC
>-|few|TRBJ2-3|TRBV9
CASSVGSSDTADTQYF
TGTGCCAGCAGCGTAGGGAGCAGCGACACCGCAGATACGCAGTATTTT
>-|-|TRBJ2-1|TRBV19
CASSIVLNGAGEQFF
TGTGCCAGTAGTATTGTATTGAACGGCGCCGGGGAGCAGTTCTTC